What follows are 21 T cell receptor beta chains derived from one specimen sequenced in a study of T cell responses to AZD1222 COVID-19 vaccine. The table came from immunoSEQ multiplex PCR; TCRdb's copy has only in-frame clones and leaves some out. The sample consists of 150,000 or so clones, 91% of them appearing once. Sample: peripheral blood, taken 28 days after the second AZD1222 dose. All receptors derive from an adult who received the AZD1222 COVID-19 vaccine.

CDR3 sequence (DNA): TGCGCCAGCAGCTTGGCCATGGGTGAGACCCAGTACTTC. Protein sequence: CASSLAMGETQYF. The rearrangement links TRBV5-1 to TRBJ2-5; the D is unclear. This CDR3 comprises 13 residues. Trimming removed 0 bases from V and 5 bases from J, with 8 bases in between. Germline V gives CDR1 SGHRS, CDR2 YFSETQ. Full variable domain (missing parts from reference TRBV5-1 and TRBJ2-5): KAGVTQTPRYLIKTRGQQVTLSCSPISGHRSVSWYQQTPGQGLQFLFEYFSETQRNKGNFPGRFSGRQFSNSRSEMNVSTLELGDSALYLCASSLAMGETQYFGPGTRLLVL.

This chain connects TRBV10-2 to TRBJ2-1, with D perhaps matching TRBD2 (6 bases). The CDR3 has 15 amino acids. The V end lost 2 bases, the J end lost 4 bases, and 12 bases lay between the germline ends. CDR1 and CDR2 from the germline V gene are WSHSY and SAAADI. CDR3 protein: CASSEPGLLYNEQFF. The CDR3 DNA is TGCGCCAGCAGTGAGCCGGGACTCCTTTACAATGAGCAGTTCTTC.

The chain combines TRBV7-2 with TRBJ1-5; D uncertain. The ends were cut back, 0 bases at V and 7 bases at J, with 7 bases in the middle. Germline assignment: CDR1 SGHTA and CDR2 FQGNSA. CDR3 length: 13 residues. The CDR3 loop is CASSLALRQPQHF. For the CDR3, the DNA is TGTGCCAGCAGCTTAGCGCTTAGGCAGCCCCAGCATTTT.

The CDR3, as DNA: TGTGCCACCAGCAGAGATCGGCGGGGGGGCTCCTACAATGAGCAGTTCTTC. Amino acid sequence: CATSRDRRGGSYNEQFF. This sequence joins TRBV15 and TRBJ2-1; 9 bases agree with TRBD2. The V gene's germline CDR1 is LNHNV and CDR2 YYDKDF (reference sequence). The CDR3 runs 17 residues. Unmatched junction bases numbered 3, after V lost 0 bases and J lost 0 bases.

CDR3: CAWSGGQGVDTQYF. The CDR3, as DNA: TGTGCCTGGAGTGGGGGGCAGGGGGTAGATACGCAGTATTTT. The genes are TRBV30 and TRBJ2-3; 7 positions agree with TRBD1. CDR3 length equals 14 residues. CDR1 is GTSNPN and CDR2 is SVGIG in the germline V gene (reference sequence). The junction had 6 bases not matched to a gene; V was cut back by 1 base and J by 5 bases.

The V call is TRBV2, the J call TRBJ2-1; tentative D call: TRBD1 (6 bases). The CDR3 totals 14 residues. V lost 8 bases, J lost 4 bases, and 15 bases lay in between. The V gene's germline CDR1 is SNHLY and CDR2 FYNNEI. This CDR3 reads CASEGQGMYNEQFF. CDR3 in DNA: TGTGCCAGCGAGGGCCAGGGGATGTACAATGAGCAGTTCTTC.

The rearrangement joins TRBV21-1 to TRBJ1-5. TRBV21-1 counts as a pseudogene. This CDR3 is built from 16 residues. CDR3 in amino acids: CASSKHRGDGNQPQHF. Written as DNA, the CDR3 is TGTGCCAGCAGCAAGCACCGAGGGGACGGCAATCAGCCCCAGCATTTT.

The chain links TRBV13 to TRBJ1-1, with TRBD1 matching over 9 bases. CDR1 is PRHDT, CDR2 FYEKMQ, per germline (reference sequence). The CDR3 length is 15 residues. J was trimmed by 11 bases and V by 5 bases; bases with no gene match: 15. CDR3 nucleotide sequence: TGTGCCAGCAGCGCACTAGGACAGGGGAGATTGGGGGCTTTCTTT. It specifies CASSALGQGRLGAFF.

The chain joins TRBV7-2 to TRBJ2-5; 8 bases agree with TRBD2. Trimming cost V 5 bases and J 3 bases; bases outside gene matches: 11. CDR1 and CDR2 from the germline V gene are SGHTA and FQGNSA. CDR3 length equals 16 residues. The CDR3, as DNA: TGTGCCAGCAGCCTATTGGTAGAGCGGGGGAAAGAGACCCAGTACTTC. Amino acid sequence: CASSLLVERGKETQYF.

V gene TRBV9 combines with J gene TRBJ1-4; D gene unclear. CDR1 is SGDLS, CDR2 YYNGEE, per germline. The V and J ends lost 0 bases and 2 bases respectively, with 8 bases between them. The CDR3 is made up of 15 amino acids. CDR3 region: CASSVDGRTNEKLFF. CDR3 bases: TGTGCCAGCAGCGTAGATGGTAGGACTAATGAAAAACTGTTTTTT.

V gene TRBV20-1 combines with J gene TRBJ1-1; 7 bases are shared with TRBD1. This CDR3 comprises 11 residues. V dropped 4 bases and J dropped 11; count of bases not matched to a gene: 7. In germline, CDR1 is DFQATT, CDR2 SNEGSKA (reference sequence). Here the CDR3 reads CSAKGGGQAFF. The CDR3 DNA sequence: TGCAGTGCTAAAGGGGGCGGACAGGCTTTCTTT.

The chain uses TRBV7-9 and TRBJ1-2, with D unresolved. V was trimmed by 0 bases and J by 4 bases, leaving 12 bases between them. The CDR3 totals 15 residues. The germline V gene encodes CDR1 SEHNR and CDR2 FQNEAQ (reference sequence). This chain's CDR3 is CASSLAVESSYGYTF. The CDR3 DNA reads as TGTGCCAGCAGCTTAGCGGTCGAGTCTAGCTATGGCTACACCTTC.

The chain combines TRBV12-3 or TRBV12-4 with TRBJ2-1; D gene uncertain. This CDR3 region has 13 residues. V lost 2 bases and J 7 bases, leaving 9 bases between the germline ends. The CDR3 region is CASSLSLGNEQFF. CDR3 nucleotides: TGTGCCAGCAGTTTAAGCCTAGGGAATGAGCAGTTCTTC.

The chain carries TRBV10-2 and TRBJ2-1; maybe TRBD1 (5 bases). Trimming removed 3 bases from V and 4 bases from J, with 13 bases in between. This CDR3 contains 15 residues. The germline V gene has CDR1 WSHSY and CDR2 SAAADI. The CDR3 DNA reads TGCGCCAGCAGTGACGCCGCAGGGATATACAATGAGCAGTTCTTC. This encodes CASSDAAGIYNEQFF.

V is TRBV19 and J is TRBJ2-5, with D possibly matching TRBD2 (6 bases). The length of the CDR3 is 14 residues. Looked up from germline, CDR1 is LNHDA and CDR2 is SQIVND (reference sequence). The V gene lost 4 bases and the J gene lost 7 bases, with 16 bases spanning the gap. This chain's CDR3 is CASSTGGPPGTQYF. CDR3 coding DNA: TGTGCCAGTAGTACTGGAGGGCCCCCAGGGACCCAGTACTTC.

V is TRBV7-8 and J is TRBJ2-3; D is unresolved. Germline V gene lookup returns CDR1 SGHVS and CDR2 FQNEAQ. Trimming took off 5 bases at V and 2 bases at J, with 20 bases between the two ends. The length of the CDR3 is 17 residues. This CDR3 reads CASSPLSPVRPTDTQYF. The CDR3, as DNA: TGTGCCAGCAGCCCGTTGTCCCCAGTACGCCCCACAGATACGCAGTATTTT.

The rearrangement joins TRBV5-4 to TRBJ1-1; D unclear. Germline loops: CDR1 SGHNT, CDR2 YYREEE (reference sequence). With 4 bases removed from V and 13 bases from J, the gap between germline ends came to 20 bases. This CDR3 spans 13 amino acids. CDR3 bases: TGTGCCAGCAGCACGGACCCCGAAGGATCTGGTTTCTTT. Protein sequence: CASSTDPEGSGFF.

This chain joins TRBV13 and TRBJ2-3; 12 bases are shared with TRBD2. There are 16 residues in the CDR3. The J segment lost 6 bases and the V segment lost 6 bases, leaving 10 bases of the junction unmatched. Germline V gene data show CDR1 as PRHDT and CDR2 as FYEKMQ (reference sequence). The CDR3 nucleotides read TGTGCCAGCAGTCCCACACGACTAGCGGGAGTTGATACGCAGTATTTT. Protein product: CASSPTRLAGVDTQYF.

The chain uses TRBV12-3 or TRBV12-4 and TRBJ1-1, with D unresolved. V shed 5 bases and J shed 7 bases, with 11 bases lying between them. The CDR3 runs to 12 residues. The CDR3 here is CASSLPTLEAFF. The CDR3 DNA reads TGTGCCAGCAGTCTCCCGACCCTTGAAGCTTTCTTT.

V and J are TRBV28 and TRBJ1-5; D might be TRBD1 (5 bases). V lost 7 bases and J 10 bases, leaving 20 bases between the germline ends. Germline-derived CDR1 and CDR2 are MDHEN and SYDVKM. The CDR3 has 14 residues. The CDR3 region is CASNSGPATGPQHF. CDR3 sequence (DNA): TGTGCCAGCAACTCGGGCCCCGCCACAGGCCCCCAGCATTTT. The whole variable domain, filled in from reference TRBV28 and TRBJ1-5, reads DVKVTQSSRYLVKRTGEKVFLECVQDMDHENMFWYRQDPGLGLRLIYFSYDVKMKEKGDIPEGYSVSREKKERFSLILESASTNQTSMYLCASNSGPATGPQHFGDGTRLSIL.

The J gene is TRBJ2-1, the V gene TRBV9; maybe TRBD2 (5 bases). The CDR3 spans 17 residues. Germline V gene data show CDR1 as SGDLS and CDR2 as YYNGEE. V lost 4 bases and J 0 bases, leaving 17 bases between the germline ends. The CDR3 nucleotides read TGTGCCAGCAGCCCCGGGGTAACAGCGAGCTCCTACAATGAGCAGTTCTTC. Translated: CASSPGVTASSYNEQFF.